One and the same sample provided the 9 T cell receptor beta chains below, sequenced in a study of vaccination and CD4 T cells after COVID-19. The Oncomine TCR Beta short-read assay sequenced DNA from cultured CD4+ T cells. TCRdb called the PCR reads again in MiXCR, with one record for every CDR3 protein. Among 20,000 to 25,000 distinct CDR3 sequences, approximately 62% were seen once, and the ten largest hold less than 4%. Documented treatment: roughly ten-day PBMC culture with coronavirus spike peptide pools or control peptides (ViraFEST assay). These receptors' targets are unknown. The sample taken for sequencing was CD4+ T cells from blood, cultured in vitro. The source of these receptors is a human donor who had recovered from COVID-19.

CDR3 coding DNA: TGTGCCAGCAGCTCCAACGACCGGGACTTCTACGAGCAGTACTTC. It specifies CASSSNDRDFYEQYF. This chain links TRBV5-6 with TRBJ2-7, with D possibly TRBD2 on 6 matching bases. CDR1 and CDR2 (germline): SGHDT, YYEEEE. This CDR3 spans 15 amino acids. V was shortened by 3 bases and J by 3 bases, with 16 bases between the two germline ends.

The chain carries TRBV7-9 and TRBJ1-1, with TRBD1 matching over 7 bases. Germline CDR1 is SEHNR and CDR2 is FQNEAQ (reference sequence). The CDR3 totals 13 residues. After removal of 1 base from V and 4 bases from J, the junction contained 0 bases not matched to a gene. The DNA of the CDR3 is TGTGCCAGCAGCTTAGGACAGGGCACTGAAGCTTTCTTT. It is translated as CASSLGQGTEAFF.

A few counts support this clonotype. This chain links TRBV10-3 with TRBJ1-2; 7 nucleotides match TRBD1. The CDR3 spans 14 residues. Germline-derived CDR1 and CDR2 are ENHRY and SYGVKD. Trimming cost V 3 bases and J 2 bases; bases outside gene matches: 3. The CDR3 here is CAISELGQNYGYTF. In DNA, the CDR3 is TGTGCCATCAGTGAATTGGGACAGAACTATGGCTACACCTTC.

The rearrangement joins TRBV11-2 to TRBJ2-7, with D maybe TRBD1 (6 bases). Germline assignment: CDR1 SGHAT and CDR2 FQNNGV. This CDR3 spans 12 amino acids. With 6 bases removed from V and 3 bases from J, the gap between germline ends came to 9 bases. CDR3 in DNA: TGTGCCAGCAGTTTACAGGGCTACGAGCAGTACTTC. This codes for CASSLQGYEQYF.

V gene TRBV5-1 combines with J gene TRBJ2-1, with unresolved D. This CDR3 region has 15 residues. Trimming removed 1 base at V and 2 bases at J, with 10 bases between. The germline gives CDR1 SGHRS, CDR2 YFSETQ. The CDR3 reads CASSLTGPTYNEQFF. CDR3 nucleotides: TGCGCCAGCAGCTTGACCGGTCCCACCTACAATGAGCAGTTCTTC.

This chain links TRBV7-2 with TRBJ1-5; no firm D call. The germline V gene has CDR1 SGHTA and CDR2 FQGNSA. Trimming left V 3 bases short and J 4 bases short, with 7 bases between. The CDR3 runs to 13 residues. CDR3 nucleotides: TGTGCCAGCAGCTTCGACGGAAATCAGCCCCAGCATTTT. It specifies CASSFDGNQPQHF.

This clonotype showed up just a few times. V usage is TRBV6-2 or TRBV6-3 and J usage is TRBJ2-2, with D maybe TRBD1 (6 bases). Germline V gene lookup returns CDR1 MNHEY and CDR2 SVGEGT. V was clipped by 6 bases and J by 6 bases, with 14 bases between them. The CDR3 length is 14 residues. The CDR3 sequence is CASRPDRPSGELFF. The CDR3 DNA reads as TGTGCCAGCAGGCCAGACAGGCCTTCCGGGGAGCTGTTTTTT.

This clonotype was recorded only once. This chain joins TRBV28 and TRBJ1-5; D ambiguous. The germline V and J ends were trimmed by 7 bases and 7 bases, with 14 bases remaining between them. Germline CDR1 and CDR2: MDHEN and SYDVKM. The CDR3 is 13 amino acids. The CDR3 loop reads CASNTPPGQPQHF. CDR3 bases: TGTGCCAGCAATACTCCCCCCGGGCAGCCCCAGCATTTT. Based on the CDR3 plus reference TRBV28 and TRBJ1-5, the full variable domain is DVKVTQSSRYLVKRTGEKVFLECVQDMDHENMFWYRQDPGLGLRLIYFSYDVKMKEKGDIPEGYSVSREKKERFSLILESASTNQTSMYLCASNTPPGQPQHFGDGTRLSIL.

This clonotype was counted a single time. The CDR3 bases are TGTGCCAGTACCACTTCTTTAGGCAGGGGGCTCACCGGGGAGCTGTTTTTT. This gives the protein CASTTSLGRGLTGELFF. This rearrangement joins TRBV19 to TRBJ2-2, with 8 bases matching TRBD1. The J segment lost 4 bases and the V segment lost 7 bases, leaving 14 bases of the junction unmatched. This CDR3 is 17 amino acids long. The V gene's germline CDR1 is LNHDA and CDR2 SQIVND (reference sequence).